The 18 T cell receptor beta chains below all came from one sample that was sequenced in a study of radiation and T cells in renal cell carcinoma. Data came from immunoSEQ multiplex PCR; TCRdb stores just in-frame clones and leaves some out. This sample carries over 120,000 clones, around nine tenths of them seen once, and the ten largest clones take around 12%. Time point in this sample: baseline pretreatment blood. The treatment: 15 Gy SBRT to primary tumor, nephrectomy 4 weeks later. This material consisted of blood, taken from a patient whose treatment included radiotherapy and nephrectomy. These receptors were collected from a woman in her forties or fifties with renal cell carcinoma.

The CDR3: CASSLSWGSNQPQHF. The CDR3 DNA is TGTGCCAGCAGTCTCTCTTGGGGAAGCAATCAGCCCCAGCATTTT. V usage is TRBV27 and J usage is TRBJ1-5; no definite D call. The length of the CDR3 is 15 residues. Trimming stripped 5 bases from V and 1 base from J, with 12 bases between. Germline V CDR1 and CDR2: MNHEY, SMNVEV (reference sequence).

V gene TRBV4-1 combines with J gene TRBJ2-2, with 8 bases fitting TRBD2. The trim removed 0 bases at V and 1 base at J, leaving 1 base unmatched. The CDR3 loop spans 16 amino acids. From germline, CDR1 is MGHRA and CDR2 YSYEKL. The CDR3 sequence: CASSQEAGGNTGELFF. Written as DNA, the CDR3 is TGCGCCAGCAGCCAAGAGGCGGGGGGGAACACCGGGGAGCTGTTTTTT.

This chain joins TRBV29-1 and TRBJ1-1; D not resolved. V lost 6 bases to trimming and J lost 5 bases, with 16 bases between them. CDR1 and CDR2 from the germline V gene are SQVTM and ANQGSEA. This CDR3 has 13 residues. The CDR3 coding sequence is TGCAGCGTATACGGACTCCCGAAGACTGAAGCTTTCTTT. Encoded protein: CSVYGLPKTEAFF.

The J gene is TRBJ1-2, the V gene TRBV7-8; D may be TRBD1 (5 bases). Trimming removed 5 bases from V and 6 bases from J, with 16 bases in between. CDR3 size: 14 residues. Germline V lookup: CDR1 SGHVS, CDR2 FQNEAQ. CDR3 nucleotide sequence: TGTGCCAGCAGCCCGCGGGTAGGGGCGGATGGCTACACCTTC. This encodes CASSPRVGADGYTF.

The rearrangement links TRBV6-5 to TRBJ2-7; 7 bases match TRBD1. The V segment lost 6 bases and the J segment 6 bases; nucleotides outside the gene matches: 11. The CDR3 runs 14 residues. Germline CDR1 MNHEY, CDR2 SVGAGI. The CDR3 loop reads CASRRTGALAEQYF. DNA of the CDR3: TGTGCCAGCAGAAGGACAGGAGCTCTAGCCGAGCAGTACTTC.

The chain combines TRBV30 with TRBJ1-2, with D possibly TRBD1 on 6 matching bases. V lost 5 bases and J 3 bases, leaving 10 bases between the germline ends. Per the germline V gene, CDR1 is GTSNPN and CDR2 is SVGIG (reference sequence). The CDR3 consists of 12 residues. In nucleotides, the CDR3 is TGTGCCTGGGGTAGGGGGGACTATGGCTACACCTTC. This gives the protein CAWGRGDYGYTF.

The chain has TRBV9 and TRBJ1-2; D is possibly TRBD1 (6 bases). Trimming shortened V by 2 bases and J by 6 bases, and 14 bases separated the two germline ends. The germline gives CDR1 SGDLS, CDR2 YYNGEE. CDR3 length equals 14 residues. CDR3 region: CASSVGGGSNGYTF. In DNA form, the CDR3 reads TGTGCCAGCAGCGTCGGAGGGGGGAGCAATGGCTACACCTTC.

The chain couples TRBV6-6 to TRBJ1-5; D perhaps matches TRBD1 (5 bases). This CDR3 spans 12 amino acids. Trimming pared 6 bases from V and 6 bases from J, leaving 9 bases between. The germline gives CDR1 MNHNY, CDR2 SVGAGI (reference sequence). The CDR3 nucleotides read TGTGCCAGCAGCCTAGACAGTCAGCCCCAGCATTTT. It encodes CASSLDSQPQHF.

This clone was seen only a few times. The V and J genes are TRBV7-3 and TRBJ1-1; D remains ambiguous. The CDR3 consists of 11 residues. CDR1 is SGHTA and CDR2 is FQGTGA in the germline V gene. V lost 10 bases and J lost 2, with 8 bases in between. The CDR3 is CAKQSNTEAFF. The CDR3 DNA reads TGTGCCAAACAATCTAACACTGAAGCTTTCTTT.

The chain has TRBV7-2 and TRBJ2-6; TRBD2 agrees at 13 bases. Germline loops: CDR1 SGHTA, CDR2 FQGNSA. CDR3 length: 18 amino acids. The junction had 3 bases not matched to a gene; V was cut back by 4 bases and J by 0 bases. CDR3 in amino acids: CASSWTSGGLSGANVLTF. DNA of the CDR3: TGTGCCAGCAGCTGGACTAGCGGGGGCCTCTCTGGGGCCAACGTCCTGACTTTC.

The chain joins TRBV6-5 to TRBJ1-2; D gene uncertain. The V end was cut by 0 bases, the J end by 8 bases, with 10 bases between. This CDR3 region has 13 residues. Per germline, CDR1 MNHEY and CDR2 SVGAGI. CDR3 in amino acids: CASSYSRSTGYTF. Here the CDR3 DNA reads TGTGCCAGCAGTTACTCCCGCAGTACAGGCTACACCTTC.

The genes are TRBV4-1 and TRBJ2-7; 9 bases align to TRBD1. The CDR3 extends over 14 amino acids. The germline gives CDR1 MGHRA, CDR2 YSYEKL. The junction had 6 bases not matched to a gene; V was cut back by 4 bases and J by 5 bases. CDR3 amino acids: CASSPRTGEDEQYF. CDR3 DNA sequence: TGCGCCAGCAGCCCAAGGACAGGGGAGGACGAGCAGTACTTC.

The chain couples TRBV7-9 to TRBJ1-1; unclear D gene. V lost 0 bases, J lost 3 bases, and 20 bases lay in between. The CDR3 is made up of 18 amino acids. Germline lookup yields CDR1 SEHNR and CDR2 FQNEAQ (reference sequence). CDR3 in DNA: TGTGCCAGCAGCTTAGCGAAAGTGAAGAATCCCTTTTACACTGAAGCTTTCTTT. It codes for CASSLAKVKNPFYTEAFF.

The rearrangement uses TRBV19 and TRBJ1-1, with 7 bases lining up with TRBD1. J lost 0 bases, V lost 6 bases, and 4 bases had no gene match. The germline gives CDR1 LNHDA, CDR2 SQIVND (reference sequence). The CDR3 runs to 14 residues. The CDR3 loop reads CASRFDRVNTEAFF. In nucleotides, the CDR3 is TGTGCCAGTAGATTTGACAGGGTGAACACTGAAGCTTTCTTT.

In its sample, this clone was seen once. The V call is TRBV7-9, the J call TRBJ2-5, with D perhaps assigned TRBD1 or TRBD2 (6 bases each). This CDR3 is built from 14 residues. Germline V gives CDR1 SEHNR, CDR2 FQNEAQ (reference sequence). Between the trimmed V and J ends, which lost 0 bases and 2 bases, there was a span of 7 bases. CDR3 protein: CASSLAGGQETQYF. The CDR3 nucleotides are TGTGCCAGCAGCTTAGCAGGGGGGCAAGAGACCCAGTACTTC.

As DNA, the CDR3 is TGTGCCGCCGCGAATCAGGGTTTAGTGGGGGACACCATATATTTT. This translates into CAAANQGLVGDTIYF. The chain recombines TRBV10-3 with TRBJ1-3, with a tentative D call TRBD1 (5 bases). CDR1 ENHRY and CDR2 SYGVKD come from the germline V gene. Trimming removed 11 bases at V and 8 bases at J, with 25 bases between. This CDR3 region has 15 residues.

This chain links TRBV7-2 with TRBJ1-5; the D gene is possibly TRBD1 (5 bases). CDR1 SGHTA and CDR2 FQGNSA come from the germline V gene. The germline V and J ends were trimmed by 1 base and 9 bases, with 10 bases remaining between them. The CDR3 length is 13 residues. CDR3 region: CASSLDPGRPQHF. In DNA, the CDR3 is TGTGCCAGCAGCTTAGATCCGGGACGGCCCCAGCATTTT.

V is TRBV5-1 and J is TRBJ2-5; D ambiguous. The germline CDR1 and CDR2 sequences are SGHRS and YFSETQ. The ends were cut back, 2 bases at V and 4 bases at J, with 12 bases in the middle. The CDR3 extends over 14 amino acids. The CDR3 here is CASSFDGEIETQYF. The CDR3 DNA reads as TGCGCCAGCAGCTTTGACGGCGAAATAGAGACCCAGTACTTC.